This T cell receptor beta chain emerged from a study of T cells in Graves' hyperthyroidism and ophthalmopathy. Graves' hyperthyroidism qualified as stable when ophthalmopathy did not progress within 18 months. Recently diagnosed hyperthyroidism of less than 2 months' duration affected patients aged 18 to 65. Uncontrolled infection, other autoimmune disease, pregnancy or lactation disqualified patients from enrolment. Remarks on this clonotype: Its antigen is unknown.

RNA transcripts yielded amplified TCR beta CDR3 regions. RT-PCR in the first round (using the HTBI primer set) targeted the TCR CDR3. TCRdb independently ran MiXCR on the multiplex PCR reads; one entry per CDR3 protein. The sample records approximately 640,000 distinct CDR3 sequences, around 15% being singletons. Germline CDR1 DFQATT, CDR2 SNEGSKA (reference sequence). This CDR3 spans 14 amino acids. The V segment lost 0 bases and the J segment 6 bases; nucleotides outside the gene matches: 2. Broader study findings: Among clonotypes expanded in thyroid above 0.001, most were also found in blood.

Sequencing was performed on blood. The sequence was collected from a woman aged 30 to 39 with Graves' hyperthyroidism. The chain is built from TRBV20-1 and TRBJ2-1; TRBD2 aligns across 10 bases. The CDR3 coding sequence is TGCAGTGCTAGAGACCTAGCGGGAGTCAATGAGCAGTTCTTC. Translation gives CSARDLAGVNEQFF.